Listed here are 22 T cell receptor beta chains from one sample, sequenced in a study of cytomegalovirus exposure and HLA in healthy donors. The PCR employed 60 Vbeta primers together with 13 Jbeta primers. This table comes from immunoSEQ multiplex PCR, and its TCRdb copy is limited to in-frame clones, with some not included. The sample records fewer than 110,000 clones, approximately 79% being singletons. The material sequenced was PBMCs. These receptors were obtained from a middle-aged man in good health and CMV-seropositive.

The table lists this clone with a count of one. This chain joins TRBV29-1 and TRBJ2-7; 9 nucleotides match TRBD1. V was pared by 4 bases and J by 5 bases, with 9 bases of the junction left unmatched. Germline assignment: CDR1 SQVTM and CDR2 ANQGSEA. The CDR3 consists of 14 residues. The CDR3 is CSVGPGQGFHEQYF. CDR3 in DNA: TGCAGCGTTGGCCCGGGACAGGGTTTCCACGAGCAGTACTTC.

The rearrangement links TRBV27 to TRBJ2-7; D perhaps matches TRBD1 (7 bases). The CDR3 loop spans 15 amino acids. Germline lookup yields CDR1 MNHEY and CDR2 SMNVEV (reference sequence). Trimming removed 7 bases from V and 5 bases from J, with 21 bases in between. CDR3 bases: TGTGCCAGCACCAGGGGGGCAGGCCTTCGGGACGAGCAGTACTTC. Translating it yields CASTRGAGLRDEQYF.

V is TRBV4-3 and J is TRBJ2-2, with 7 bases that match TRBD1. Germline V gene sequence: CDR1 LGHNA, CDR2 YSLEER. Trimming removed 0 bases from V and 5 bases from J; junction bases left unmatched: 0. This CDR3 spans 14 amino acids. The CDR3 here is CASSQEDRTGELFF. The CDR3 DNA sequence: TGCGCCAGCAGCCAAGAGGACAGGACCGGGGAGCTGTTTTTT.

This clone was picked up one time. The chain couples TRBV7-2 to TRBJ2-5; perhaps TRBD1 as D (5 bases). The CDR3 is 14 residues long. V lost 2 bases and J 2 bases, leaving 9 bases between the germline ends. Germline lookup yields CDR1 SGHTA and CDR2 FQGNSA. CDR3 DNA sequence: TGTGCCAGCAGCTTAAATCAGGGACAAGAGACCCAGTACTTC. Protein product: CASSLNQGQETQYF. Based on the CDR3 plus reference TRBV7-2 and TRBJ2-5, the full variable domain is GAGVSQSPSNKVTEKGKDVELRCDPISGHTALYWYRQSLGQGLEFLIYFQGNSAPDKSGLPSDRFSAERTGGSVSTLTIQRTQQEDSAVYLCASSLNQGQETQYFGPGTRLLVL.

The CDR3 DNA reads TGCAGTGCTAGAGCGCCTAAGACGCAGTATTTT. Translated: CSARAPKTQYF. This chain uses TRBV20-1 with TRBJ2-3; no definite D call. The CDR3 has 11 residues. Deletions cut 1 base from V and 9 bases from J, with 8 bases between. Looked up from germline, CDR1 is DFQATT and CDR2 is SNEGSKA (reference sequence).

The gene calls are TRBV19 and TRBJ2-7, with 9 bases matching TRBD1. This CDR3 has 15 residues. V lost 6 bases and J lost 4; bases outside the gene matches: 10. Germline CDR1 LNHDA, CDR2 SQIVND (reference sequence). The CDR3, as DNA: TGTGCCAGTAGCATCTCTGGACAGGGGATTTACGAGCAGTACTTC. Translation: CASSISGQGIYEQYF.

This clone was seen a few times. The rearrangement links TRBV19 to TRBJ2-1; 8 positions agree with TRBD1. Trimming at V came to 3 bases and at J to 5 bases, leaving 6 bases not matched to a gene. CDR1 LNHDA and CDR2 SQIVND come from the germline V gene (reference sequence). CDR3 size: 15 residues. CDR3 nucleotide sequence: TGTGCCAGTAGTATGAGACAGGGGAGGAACAATGAGCAGTTCTTC. It is translated as CASSMRQGRNNEQFF. The full variable domain, completed using reference TRBV19 and TRBJ2-1, is DGGITQSPKYLFRKEGQNVTLSCEQNLNHDAMYWYRQDPGQGLRLIYYSQIVNDFQKGDIAEGYSVSREKKESFPLTVTSAQKNPTAFYLCASSMRQGRNNEQFFGPGTRLTVL.

This sequence joins TRBV18 and TRBJ1-4; possibly TRBD1 for D (6 bases). Deletions cut 3 bases from V and 0 bases from J, with 14 bases between. Per germline, CDR1 KGHSH and CDR2 LQKENI. This CDR3 contains 17 residues. CDR3 residues: CASSPLSGQTTNEKLFF. The CDR3 bases are TGTGCCAGCTCACCCCTCTCCGGACAGACAACTAATGAAAAACTGTTTTTT.

The genes are TRBV28 and TRBJ2-1, with TRBD2 matching over 7 bases. The CDR3 consists of 16 residues. V lost 3 bases and J lost 7; bases outside the gene matches: 12. The germline gives CDR1 MDHEN, CDR2 SYDVKM. The CDR3 DNA sequence: TGTGCCAGCAGTTTGCTGGGGGAGGGCCCTCGAAATGAGCAGTTCTTC. Translating gives CASSLLGEGPRNEQFF. The variable domain in full, completed from reference TRBV28 and TRBJ2-1, reads DVKVTQSSRYLVKRTGEKVFLECVQDMDHENMFWYRQDPGLGLRLIYFSYDVKMKEKGDIPEGYSVSREKKERFSLILESASTNQTSMYLCASSLLGEGPRNEQFFGPGTRLTVL.

The chain carries TRBV9 and TRBJ2-3; possibly TRBD1 for D (6 bases). Between the trimmed V and J ends, which lost 4 bases and 0 bases, there was a span of 18 bases. The germline V gene encodes CDR1 SGDLS and CDR2 YYNGEE. The CDR3 consists of 17 residues. This chain's CDR3 is CASSPPTGASSTDTQYF. CDR3 nucleotides: TGTGCCAGCAGCCCTCCGACAGGCGCTTCTAGCACAGATACGCAGTATTTT. The full variable domain, with the rest looked up from reference TRBV9 and TRBJ2-3, is DSGVTQTPKHLITATGQRVTLRCSPRSGDLSVYWYQQSLDQGLQFLIQYYNGEERAKGNILERFSAQQFPDLHSELNLSSLELGDSALYFCASSPPTGASSTDTQYFGPGTRLTVL.

The chain links TRBV7-9 to TRBJ2-7; D perhaps matches TRBD1 (5 bases). The V end lost 4 bases, the J end lost 2 bases, and 15 bases lay between the germline ends. Germline V CDR1 and CDR2: SEHNR, FQNEAQ (reference sequence). The CDR3 is 15 amino acids. CDR3 region: CASSSSTATTYEQYF. The CDR3 DNA is TGTGCCAGCAGCTCCTCGACAGCGACGACCTACGAGCAGTACTTC.

The gene calls are TRBV11-2 and TRBJ2-5; D is undetermined. Trimming removed 1 base at V and 5 bases at J, with 14 bases between. From germline, CDR1 is SGHAT and CDR2 FQNNGV. The CDR3 sequence is 15 residues long. For the CDR3, the DNA is TGTGCCAGCAGCTTAGCTAACGGGTTCCGGGAGACCCAGTACTTC. Amino acids: CASSLANGFRETQYF.

The J gene is TRBJ1-2, the V gene TRBV28; TRBD1 matches 7 bases. The ends lost 5 bases at V and 4 bases at J; junction bases unmatched: 10. Germline assignment: CDR1 MDHEN and CDR2 SYDVKM. The CDR3 is 15 residues long. CDR3 sequence: CASSAPQGVPYGYTF. CDR3 nucleotide sequence: TGTGCCAGCAGTGCCCCGCAGGGGGTCCCCTATGGCTACACCTTC.

This clone was picked up one time. The genes are TRBV15 and TRBJ2-3, with a weak D call TRBD1 (6 bases). The V gene's germline CDR1 is LNHNV and CDR2 YYDKDF (reference sequence). This CDR3 is built from 16 residues. Trimming removed 3 bases at V and 0 bases at J, with 13 bases between. The CDR3 coding sequence is TGTGCCACCAGCAGGACCCGGGACAAGAGCACAGATACGCAGTATTTT. Amino acids: CATSRTRDKSTDTQYF. Full variable domain (outside the CDR3, taken from reference TRBV15 and TRBJ2-3): DAMVIQNPRYQVTQFGKPVTLSCSQTLNHNVMYWYQQKSSQAPKLLFHYYDKDFNNEADTPDNFQSRRPNTSFCFLDIRSPGLGDTAMYLCATSRTRDKSTDTQYFGPGTRLTVL.

This chain uses TRBV6-6 with TRBJ1-1; D not certain. Germline CDR1 MNHNY, CDR2 SVGAGI (reference sequence). V was shortened by 0 bases and J by 2 bases, with 7 bases between the two germline ends. CDR3 length: 14 amino acids. The CDR3 spells CASSYSYSNTEAFF. The CDR3 nucleotides are TGTGCCAGCAGTTACTCATACAGTAACACTGAAGCTTTCTTT.

This clone showed up just a few times. The same CDR3 also results from other DNA sequences found in this sample. The rearrangement links TRBV2 to TRBJ1-1, with D tentatively TRBD1 (5 bases). V was pared by 8 bases and J by 1 base, with 11 bases between. The CDR3 covers 13 residues. Germline V CDR1 and CDR2: SNHLY, FYNNEI. This CDR3 is CASSEDRNTEAFF. The CDR3 DNA reads as TGTGCCAGCTCCGAAGACAGGAACACTGAAGCTTTCTTT.

The chain has TRBV5-1 and TRBJ1-4; 7 nucleotides align to TRBD1. From germline, CDR1 is SGHRS and CDR2 YFSETQ. The length of the CDR3 is 14 residues. J was trimmed by 4 bases and V by 4 bases; bases with no gene match: 4. The CDR3: CASSLGQSNEKLFF. CDR3 nucleotide sequence: TGCGCCAGCAGCCTGGGACAGAGTAATGAAAAACTGTTTTTT.

The CDR3 is CASSEAAGTSYEQYF. The CDR3 DNA sequence: TGTGCCAGCAGTGAAGCAGCGGGGACCTCCTACGAGCAGTACTTC. The rearrangement links TRBV6-1 to TRBJ2-7; 7 bases are a match to TRBD2. The V gene end was trimmed by 0 bases and the J gene end by 0 bases; junction bases not matched to a gene: 2. This CDR3 contains 15 residues. Germline CDR1 and CDR2: MNHNS and SASEGT.

This CDR3 reads CASSLTGSTGELFF. CDR3 DNA: TGTGCCAGCAGCCTGACAGGGTCGACCGGGGAGCTGTTTTTT. The chain carries TRBV7-3 and TRBJ2-2, with TRBD1 matching over 7 bases. Unmatched junction bases numbered 5, after V lost 5 bases and J lost 5 bases. CDR1 and CDR2 from the germline V gene are SGHTA and FQGTGA. The CDR3 loop spans 14 amino acids.

This clone was seen only a few times. This chain connects TRBV11-2 to TRBJ2-3, with 13 bases lining up with TRBD2. CDR1 SGHAT and CDR2 FQNNGV come from the germline V gene. The CDR3 loop spans 15 amino acids. Trimming at V came to 6 bases and at J to 8 bases, leaving 8 bases not matched to a gene. This CDR3 reads CASRTTSGRAGTQYF. CDR3 bases: TGTGCCAGCAGAACCACTAGCGGGAGGGCCGGTACGCAGTATTTT.

The chain recombines TRBV15 with TRBJ2-1; D gene uncertain. The germline gives CDR1 LNHNV, CDR2 YYDKDF (reference sequence). Between the trimmed V and J ends, which lost 0 bases and 5 bases, there was a span of 8 bases. The CDR3 consists of 14 residues. DNA for the CDR3: TGTGCCACCAGCAGAGAAGTGTCGGACAATGAGCAGTTCTTC. Its protein product is CATSREVSDNEQFF.

The chain combines TRBV6-5 with TRBJ2-4, with 8 bases lining up with TRBD1. The ends lost 7 bases at V and 8 bases at J; junction bases unmatched: 10. Germline lookup yields CDR1 MNHEY and CDR2 SVGAGI. The CDR3 has 14 residues. CDR3 in amino acids: CASTLGQGWDIQYF. CDR3 DNA: TGTGCCAGCACCCTCGGACAGGGTTGGGACATTCAGTACTTC.